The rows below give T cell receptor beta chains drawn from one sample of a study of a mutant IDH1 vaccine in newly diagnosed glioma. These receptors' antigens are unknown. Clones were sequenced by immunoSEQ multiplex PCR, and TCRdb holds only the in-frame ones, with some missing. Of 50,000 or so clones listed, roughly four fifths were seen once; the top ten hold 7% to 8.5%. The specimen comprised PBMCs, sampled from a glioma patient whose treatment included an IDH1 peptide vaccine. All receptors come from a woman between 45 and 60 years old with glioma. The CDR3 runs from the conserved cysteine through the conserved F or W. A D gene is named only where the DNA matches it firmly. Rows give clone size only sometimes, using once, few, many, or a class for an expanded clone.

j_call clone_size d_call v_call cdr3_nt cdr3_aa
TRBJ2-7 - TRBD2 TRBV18 TGTGCCAGCTCACCGTCTAGCGGGGAATCCTACGAGCAGTACTTC CASSPSSGESYEQYF
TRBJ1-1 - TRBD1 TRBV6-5 TGTGCCAGCAGTTACCCGACAGGGGGACGAACTGAAGCTTTCTTT CASSYPTGGRTEAFF
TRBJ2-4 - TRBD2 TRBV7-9 TGTGCCAGCAGCTTAGGGGGACTAGCGGGAGTGGGGAACATTCAGTACTTC CASSLGGLAGVGNIQYF
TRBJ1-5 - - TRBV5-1 TGCGCCAGCAGCTTGGACGGAATCAATCAGCCCCAGCATTTT CASSLDGINQPQHF
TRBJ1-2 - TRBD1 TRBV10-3 TGTGCCATCAGGCCCGTTTTAGGGGGCGACTATGGCTACACCTTC CAIRPVLGGDYGYTF
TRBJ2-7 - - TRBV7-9 TGTGCCAGCAGCTGGGGGGCTGGGGGGAGCTCCTACGAGCAGTACTTC CASSWGAGGSSYEQYF
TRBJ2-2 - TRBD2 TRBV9 TGTGCCAGCAGCGTCCAACGGACTAGCGGGGGCACCGGGGAGCTGTTTTTT CASSVQRTSGGTGELFF
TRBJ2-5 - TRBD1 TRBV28 TGTGCCAGCAGTTTATCCCTGACAGGGGTGCGGGAGACCCAGTACTTC CASSLSLTGVRETQYF
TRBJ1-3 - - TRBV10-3 TGTGCCATCAGCGATGGTCGGATCTCTGGAAACACCATATATTTT CAISDGRISGNTIYF
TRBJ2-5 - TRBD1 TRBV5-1 TGCGCCAGCAGCTCCGGGACAGGGGCAGAGACCCAGTACTTC CASSSGTGAETQYF
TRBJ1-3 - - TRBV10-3 TGTGCCATCAGTGAGCGGCAGGGAGCTGGAAACACCATATATTTT CAISERQGAGNTIYF
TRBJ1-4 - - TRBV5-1 TGCGCCAGCAGCTTTGGGGAGACCGGCGGAAATGAAAAACTGTTTTTT CASSFGETGGNEKLFF
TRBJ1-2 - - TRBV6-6 TGTGCCAGCAGCCGGGGTGAGGGCTATGGCTACACCTTC CASSRGEGYGYTF
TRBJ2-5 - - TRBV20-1 TGCAGTGTGCCCGCCCAAGAGACCCAGTACTTC CSVPAQETQYF
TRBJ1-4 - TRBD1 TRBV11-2 TGTGCCAGCAGCCCGGGACAGGGGACTAATGAAAAACTGTTTTTT CASSPGQGTNEKLFF
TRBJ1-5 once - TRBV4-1 TGCGCCAGCAGCCAAGTCGTCGGCAGCAATCAGCCCCAGCATTTT CASSQVVGSNQPQHF
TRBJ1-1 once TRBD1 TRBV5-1 TGCGCCAGCAGAACATCGGGACAGGTCATGAACACTGAAGCTTTCTTT CASRTSGQVMNTEAFF
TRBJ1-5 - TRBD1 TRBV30 TGTGCCTGGCGACAGGGAAATCAGCCCCAGCATTTT CAWRQGNQPQHF
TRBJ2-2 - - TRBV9 TGTGCCAGCAGCGCCAACCCTAGGGGCACCGGGGAGCTGTTTTTT CASSANPRGTGELFF
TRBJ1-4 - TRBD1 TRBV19 TGTGCCAGTAGTCGGCGGGACAGCTTAAATGAAAAACTGTTTTTT CASSRRDSLNEKLFF
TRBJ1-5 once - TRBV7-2 TGTGCCAGCAGCTTAGTTTCGACCGGCCAGCCCCAGCATTTT CASSLVSTGQPQHF
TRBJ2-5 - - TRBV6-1 TGTGCCAGCCTCAGGTCGGGGGAAGAGACCCAGTACTTC CASLRSGEETQYF
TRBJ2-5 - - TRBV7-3 TGTGCCAGCAGCCTCGATACAGGGCTGATAGAGACCCAGTACTTC CASSLDTGLIETQYF
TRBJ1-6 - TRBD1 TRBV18 TGTGCCAGCTCATCGGGTCCCGGGACAGGGTTTGGGGGGTCACCCCTCCACTTT CASSSGPGTGFGGSPLHF
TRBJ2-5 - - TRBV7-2 TGTGCCAGCAGCTTAGGCGGGTTGGAGGGCCAAGAGACCCAGTACTTC CASSLGGLEGQETQYF
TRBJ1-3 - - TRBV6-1 TGTGCCAGCAGTGAACGGGTGACGGCCCTGGAGAGCACCATATATTTT CASSERVTALESTIYF
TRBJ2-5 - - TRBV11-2 TGTGCCAGCAGCTCACTTTCTAGCTTGGAGACCCAGTACTTC CASSSLSSLETQYF
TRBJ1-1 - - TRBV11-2 TGTGCCAGCAGCTTCGACAGGAACACTGAAGCTTTCTTT CASSFDRNTEAFF
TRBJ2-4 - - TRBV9 TGTGCCAGCAGCGTAGGGGGGGCCGGCAAAAACATTCAGTACTTC CASSVGGAGKNIQYF
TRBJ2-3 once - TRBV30 TGTGCCTGGAGAGTAAAACAGGGTTACACAGATACGCAGTATTTT CAWRVKQGYTDTQYF
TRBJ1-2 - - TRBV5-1 TGCGCCAGCAGCTTGGCCGGGTTCGGGCTGTATGGCTACACCTTC CASSLAGFGLYGYTF
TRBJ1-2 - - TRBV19 TGTGCCACTGACTGGAACTATGGCTACACCTTC CATDWNYGYTF
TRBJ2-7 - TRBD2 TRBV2 TGTGCCAGCAGTGAAGGGGGGGGGACCTACGAGCAGTACTTC CASSEGGGTYEQYF
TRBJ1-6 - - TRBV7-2 TGTGCCAGCAGCTTACTCGGCAGGGATAATTCACCCCTCCACTTT CASSLLGRDNSPLHF
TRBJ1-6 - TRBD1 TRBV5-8 TGTGCCAGCAGCTCCTCCGGGACAGGGCCGCCCCTCCACTTT CASSSSGTGPPLHF
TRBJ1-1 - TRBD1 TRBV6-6 TGTGCCAGCAGTTACCGGACAGGGACGAACACTGAAGCTTTCTTT CASSYRTGTNTEAFF
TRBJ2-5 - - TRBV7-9 TGTGCCAGCAGCCCCTTGATAGGCAAGGAAGCTCAAGAGACCCAGTACTTC CASSPLIGKEAQETQYF